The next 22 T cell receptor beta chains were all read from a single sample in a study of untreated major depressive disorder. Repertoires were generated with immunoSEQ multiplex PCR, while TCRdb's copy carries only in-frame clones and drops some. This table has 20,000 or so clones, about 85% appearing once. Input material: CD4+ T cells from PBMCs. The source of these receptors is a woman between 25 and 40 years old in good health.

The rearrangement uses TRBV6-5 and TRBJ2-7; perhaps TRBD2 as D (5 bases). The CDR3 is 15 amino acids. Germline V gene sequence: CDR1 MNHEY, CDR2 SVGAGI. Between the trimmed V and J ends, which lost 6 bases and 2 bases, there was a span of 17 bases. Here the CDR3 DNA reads TGTGCCAGCAGGGATGACGGAGGACTCACCTACGAGCAGTACTTC. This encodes CASRDDGGLTYEQYF.

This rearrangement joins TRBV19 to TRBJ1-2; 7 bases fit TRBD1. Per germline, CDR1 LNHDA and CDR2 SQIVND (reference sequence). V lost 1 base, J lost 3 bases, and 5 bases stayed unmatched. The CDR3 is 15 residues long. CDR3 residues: CASSIGTGTDYGYTF. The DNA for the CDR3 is TGTGCCAGTAGTATAGGCACCGGGACAGACTATGGCTACACCTTC.

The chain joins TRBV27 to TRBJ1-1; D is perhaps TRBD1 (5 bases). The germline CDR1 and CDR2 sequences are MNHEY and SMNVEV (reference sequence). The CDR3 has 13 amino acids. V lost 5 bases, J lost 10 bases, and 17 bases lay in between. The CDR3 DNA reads TGTGCCAGCAGTCCGTCGGGACTTCAAGGAGCTTTCTTT. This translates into CASSPSGLQGAFF.

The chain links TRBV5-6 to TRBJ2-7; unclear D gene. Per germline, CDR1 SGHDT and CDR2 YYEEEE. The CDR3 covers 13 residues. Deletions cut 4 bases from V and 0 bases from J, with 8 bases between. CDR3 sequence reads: CASSDRLSYEQYF. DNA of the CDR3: TGTGCCAGCAGCGACCGACTCTCCTACGAGCAGTACTTC.

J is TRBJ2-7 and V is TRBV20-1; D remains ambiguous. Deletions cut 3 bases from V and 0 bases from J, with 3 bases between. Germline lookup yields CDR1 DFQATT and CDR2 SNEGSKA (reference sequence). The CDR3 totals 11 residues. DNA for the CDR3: TGCAGTGCTAGTGGCTCCTACGAGCAGTACTTC. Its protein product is CSASGSYEQYF.

As DNA, the CDR3 is TGTGCCAGCAGTGAACTCCTGACAGGAAATCAGCCCCAGCATTTT. This translates into CASSELLTGNQPQHF. This chain links TRBV2 with TRBJ1-5; TRBD1 is a possible D gene (6 bases). This CDR3 is 15 amino acids long. Trimming pared 2 bases from V and 4 bases from J, leaving 12 bases between. Germline V CDR1 and CDR2: SNHLY, FYNNEI.

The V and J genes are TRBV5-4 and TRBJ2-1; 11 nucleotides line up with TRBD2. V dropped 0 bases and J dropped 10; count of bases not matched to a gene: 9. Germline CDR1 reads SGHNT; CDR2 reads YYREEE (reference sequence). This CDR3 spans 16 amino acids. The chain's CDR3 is CASSLGVAGGIVEQFF. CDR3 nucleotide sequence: TGTGCCAGCAGCTTGGGGGTAGCGGGAGGGATCGTCGAGCAGTTCTTC.

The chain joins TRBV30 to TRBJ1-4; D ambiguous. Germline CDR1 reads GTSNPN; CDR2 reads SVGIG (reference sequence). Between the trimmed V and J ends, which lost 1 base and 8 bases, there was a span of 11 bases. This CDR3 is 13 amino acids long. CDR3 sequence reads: CAWSGGRREKLFF. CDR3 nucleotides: TGTGCCTGGAGTGGAGGGAGGAGAGAAAAACTGTTTTTT.

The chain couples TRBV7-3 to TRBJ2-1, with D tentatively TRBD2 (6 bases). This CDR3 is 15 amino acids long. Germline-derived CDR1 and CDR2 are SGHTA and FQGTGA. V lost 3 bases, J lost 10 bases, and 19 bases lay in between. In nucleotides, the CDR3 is TGTGCCAGCAGCTTTGATGGAGGAGGGTTCAGCGAGCAGTTCTTC. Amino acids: CASSFDGGGFSEQFF.

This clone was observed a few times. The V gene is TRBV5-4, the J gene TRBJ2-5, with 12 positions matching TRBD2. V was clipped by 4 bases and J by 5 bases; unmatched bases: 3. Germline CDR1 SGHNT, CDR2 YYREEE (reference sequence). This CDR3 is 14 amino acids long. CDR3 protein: CASSHTSGRETQYF. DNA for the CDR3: TGTGCCAGCAGCCATACTAGCGGGAGGGAGACCCAGTACTTC.

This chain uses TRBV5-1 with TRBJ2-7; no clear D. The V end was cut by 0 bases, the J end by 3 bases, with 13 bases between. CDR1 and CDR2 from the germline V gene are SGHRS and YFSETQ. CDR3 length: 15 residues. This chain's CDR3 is CASSLDLGNYYEQYF. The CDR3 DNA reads TGCGCCAGCAGCTTGGATCTGGGGAACTACTACGAGCAGTACTTC.

CDR3 sequence: CASSKWGRGKGSGNTIYF. The CDR3 bases are TGTGCCAGCAGCAAGTGGGGCAGGGGAAAGGGCTCTGGAAACACCATATATTTT. V and J are TRBV21-1 and TRBJ1-3; no check of the table's D call, TRBD1, against the DNA was made. TRBV21-1 is a documented pseudogene. The CDR3 sequence is 18 residues long.

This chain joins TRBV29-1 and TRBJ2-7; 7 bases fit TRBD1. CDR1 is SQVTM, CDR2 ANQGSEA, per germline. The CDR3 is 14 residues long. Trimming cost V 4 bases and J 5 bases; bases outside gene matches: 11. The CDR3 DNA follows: TGCAGCGTTGGACAGGGCCATTCCTTTGACGAGCAGTACTTC. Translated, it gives CSVGQGHSFDEQYF.

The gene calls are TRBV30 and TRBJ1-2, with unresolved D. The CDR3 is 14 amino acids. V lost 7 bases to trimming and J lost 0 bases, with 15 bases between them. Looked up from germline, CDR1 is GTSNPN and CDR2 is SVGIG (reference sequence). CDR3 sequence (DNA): TGTGCCTCCAACTTTGGGTCCTCTAACTATGGCTACACCTTC. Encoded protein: CASNFGSSNYGYTF.

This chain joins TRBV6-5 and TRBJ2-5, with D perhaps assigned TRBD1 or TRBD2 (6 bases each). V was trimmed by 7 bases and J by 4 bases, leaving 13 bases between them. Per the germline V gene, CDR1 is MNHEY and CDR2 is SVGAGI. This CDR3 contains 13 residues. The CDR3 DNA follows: TGTGCCAGCACCAACGAGGGGGGAGAGACCCAGTACTTC. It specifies CASTNEGGETQYF.

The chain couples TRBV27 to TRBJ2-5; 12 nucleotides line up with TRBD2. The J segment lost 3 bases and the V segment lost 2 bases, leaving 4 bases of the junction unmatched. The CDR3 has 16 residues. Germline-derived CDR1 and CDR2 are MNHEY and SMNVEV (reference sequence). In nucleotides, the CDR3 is TGTGCCAGCAGTTTAATCTCTAGCGGGAGGGAAGAGACCCAGTACTTC. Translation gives CASSLISSGREETQYF.

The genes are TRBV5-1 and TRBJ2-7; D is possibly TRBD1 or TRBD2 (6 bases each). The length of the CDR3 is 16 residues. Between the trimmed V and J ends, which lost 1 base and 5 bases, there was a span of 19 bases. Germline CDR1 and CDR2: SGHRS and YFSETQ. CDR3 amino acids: CASSLLSSGAGNEQYF. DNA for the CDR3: TGCGCCAGCAGCTTGCTATCATCGGGGGCAGGGAACGAGCAGTACTTC. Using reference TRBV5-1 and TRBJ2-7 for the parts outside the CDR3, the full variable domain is KAGVTQTPRYLIKTRGQQVTLSCSPISGHRSVSWYQQTPGQGLQFLFEYFSETQRNKGNFPGRFSGRQFSNSRSEMNVSTLELGDSALYLCASSLLSSGAGNEQYFGPGTRLTVT.

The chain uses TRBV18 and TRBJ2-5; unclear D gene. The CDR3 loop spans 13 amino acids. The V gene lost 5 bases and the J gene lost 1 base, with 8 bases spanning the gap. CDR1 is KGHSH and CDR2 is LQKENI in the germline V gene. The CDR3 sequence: CASSSDLQETQYF. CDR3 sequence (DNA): TGTGCCAGCTCATCGGACCTCCAAGAGACCCAGTACTTC.

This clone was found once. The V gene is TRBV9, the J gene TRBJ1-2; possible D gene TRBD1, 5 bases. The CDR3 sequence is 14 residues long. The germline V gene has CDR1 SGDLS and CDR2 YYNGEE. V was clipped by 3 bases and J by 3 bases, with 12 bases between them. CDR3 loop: CASSEGGGDYGYTF. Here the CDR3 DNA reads TGTGCCAGCAGCGAGGGAGGAGGGGACTATGGCTACACCTTC. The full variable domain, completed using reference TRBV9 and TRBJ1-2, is DSGVTQTPKHLITATGQRVTLRCSPRSGDLSVYWYQQSLDQGLQFLIQYYNGEERAKGNILERFSAQQFPDLHSELNLSSLELGDSALYFCASSEGGGDYGYTFGSGTRLTVV.

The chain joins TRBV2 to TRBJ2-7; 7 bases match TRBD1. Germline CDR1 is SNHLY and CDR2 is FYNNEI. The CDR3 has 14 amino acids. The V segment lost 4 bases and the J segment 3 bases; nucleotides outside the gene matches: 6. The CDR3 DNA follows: TGTGCCAGCAGTGGTCAAGGGGGCCTCTACGAGCAGTACTTC. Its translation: CASSGQGGLYEQYF. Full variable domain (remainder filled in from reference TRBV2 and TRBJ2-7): EPEVTQTPSHQVTQMGQEVILRCVPISNHLYFYWYRQILGQKVEFLVSFYNNEISEKSEIFDDQFSVERPDGSNFTLKIRSTKLEDSAMYFCASSGQGGLYEQYFGPGTRLTVT.

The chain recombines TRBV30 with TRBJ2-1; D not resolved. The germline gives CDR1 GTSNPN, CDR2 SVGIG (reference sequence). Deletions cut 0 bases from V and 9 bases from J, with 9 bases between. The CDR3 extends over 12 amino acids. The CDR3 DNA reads TGTGCCTGGAGTGTCTCAGCTGGTGAGCAGTTCTTC. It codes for CAWSVSAGEQFF.

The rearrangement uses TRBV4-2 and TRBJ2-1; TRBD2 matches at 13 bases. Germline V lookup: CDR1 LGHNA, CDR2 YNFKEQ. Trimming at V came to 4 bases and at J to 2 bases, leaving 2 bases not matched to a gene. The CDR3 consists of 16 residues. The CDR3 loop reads CASSPLAGGTYNEQFF. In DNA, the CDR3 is TGTGCCAGCAGCCCACTAGCGGGAGGGACCTACAATGAGCAGTTCTTC.